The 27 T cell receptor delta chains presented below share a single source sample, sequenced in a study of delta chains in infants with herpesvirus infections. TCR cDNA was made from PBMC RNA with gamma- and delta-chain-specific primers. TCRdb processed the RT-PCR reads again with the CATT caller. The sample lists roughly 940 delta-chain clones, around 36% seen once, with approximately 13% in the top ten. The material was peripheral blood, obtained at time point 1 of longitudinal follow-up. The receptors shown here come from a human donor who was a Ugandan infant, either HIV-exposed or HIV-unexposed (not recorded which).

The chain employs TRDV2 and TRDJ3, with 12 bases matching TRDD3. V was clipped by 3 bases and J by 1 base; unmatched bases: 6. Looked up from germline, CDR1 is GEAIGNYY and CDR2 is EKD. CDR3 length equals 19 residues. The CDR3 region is CACDFTGGYRSWDTRQMFF. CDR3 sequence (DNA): TGTGCCTGTGACTTTACTGGGGGATACCGGTCCTGGGACACCCGACAGATGTTTTTC.

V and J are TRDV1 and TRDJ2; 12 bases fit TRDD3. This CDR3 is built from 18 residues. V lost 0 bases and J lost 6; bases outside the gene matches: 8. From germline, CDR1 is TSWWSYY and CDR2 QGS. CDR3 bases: TGTGCTCTTGGGGAACTGACGCTGGGGGATACGGGGTCAGCACAACTCTTCTTT. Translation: CALGELTLGDTGSAQLFF.

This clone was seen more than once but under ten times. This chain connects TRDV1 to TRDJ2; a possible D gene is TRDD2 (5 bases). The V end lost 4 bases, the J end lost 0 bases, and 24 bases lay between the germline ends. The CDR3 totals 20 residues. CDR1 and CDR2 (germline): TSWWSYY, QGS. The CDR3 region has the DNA TGTGCTCTTGGGGGTCTATACCCTTCTTTCCCGAATGCTTTGACAGCACAACTCTTCTTT. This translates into CALGGLYPSFPNALTAQLFF.

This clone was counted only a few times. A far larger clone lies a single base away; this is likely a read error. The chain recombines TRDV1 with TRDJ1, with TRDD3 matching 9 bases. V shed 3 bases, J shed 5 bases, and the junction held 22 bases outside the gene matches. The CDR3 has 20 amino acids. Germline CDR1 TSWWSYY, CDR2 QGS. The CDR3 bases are TGTGCTCTTGGGGAGACCTTCCCTTCATGGTCCGTACTGGGGGAGGATAAACTCATCTTT. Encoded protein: CALGETFPSWSVLGEDKLIF.

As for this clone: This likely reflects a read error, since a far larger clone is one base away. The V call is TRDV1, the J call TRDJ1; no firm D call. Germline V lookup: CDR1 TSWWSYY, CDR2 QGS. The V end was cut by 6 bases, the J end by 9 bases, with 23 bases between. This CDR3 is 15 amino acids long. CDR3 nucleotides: TGTGCTCTTGGAAATCGACCGTTTTTGGCCGCACAACTCATCTTT. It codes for CALGNRPFLAAQLIF.

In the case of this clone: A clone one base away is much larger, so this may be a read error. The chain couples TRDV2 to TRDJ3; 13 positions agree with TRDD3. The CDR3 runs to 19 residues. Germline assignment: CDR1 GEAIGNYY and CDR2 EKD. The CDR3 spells CACDYVLGDTGWDTRRMFF. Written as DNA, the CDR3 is TGTGCCTGTGACTACGTACTGGGGGATACGGGCTGGGACACCCGACGGATGTTTTTC.

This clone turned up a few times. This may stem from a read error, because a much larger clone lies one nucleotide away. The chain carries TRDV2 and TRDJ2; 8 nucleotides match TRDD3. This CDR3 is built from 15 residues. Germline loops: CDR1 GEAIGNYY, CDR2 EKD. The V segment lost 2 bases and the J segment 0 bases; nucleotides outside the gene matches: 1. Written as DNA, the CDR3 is TGTGCCTGTGACATACTGGGGGCTTTGACAGCACAACTCTTCTTT. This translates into CACDILGALTAQLFF.

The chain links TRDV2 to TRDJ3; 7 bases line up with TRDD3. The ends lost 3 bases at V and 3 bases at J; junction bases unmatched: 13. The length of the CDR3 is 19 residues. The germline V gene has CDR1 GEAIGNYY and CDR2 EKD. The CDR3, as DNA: TGTGCCTGTGACTGGGGGACCGCGCTGGTTGGCTGGGACACCCGACAGATGTTTTTC. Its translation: CACDWGTALVGWDTRQMFF.

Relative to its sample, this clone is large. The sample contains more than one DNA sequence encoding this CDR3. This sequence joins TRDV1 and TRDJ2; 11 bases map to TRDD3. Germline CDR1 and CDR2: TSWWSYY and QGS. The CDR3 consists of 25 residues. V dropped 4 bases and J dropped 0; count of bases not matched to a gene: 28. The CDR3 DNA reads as TGTGCTCTTGGGGGGTTCCTGTACCACAAGGGGATACTGGGGGATATATTACCTTTGACAGCACAACTCTTCTTT. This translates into CALGGFLYHKGILGDILPLTAQLFF.

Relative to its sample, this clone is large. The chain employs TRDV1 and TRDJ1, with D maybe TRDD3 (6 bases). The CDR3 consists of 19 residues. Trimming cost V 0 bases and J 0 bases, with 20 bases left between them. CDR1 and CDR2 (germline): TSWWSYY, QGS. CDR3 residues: CALGELPPGGGMYTDKLIF. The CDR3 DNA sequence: TGTGCTCTTGGGGAACTTCCTCCGGGTGGGGGTATGTACACCGATAAACTCATCTTT.

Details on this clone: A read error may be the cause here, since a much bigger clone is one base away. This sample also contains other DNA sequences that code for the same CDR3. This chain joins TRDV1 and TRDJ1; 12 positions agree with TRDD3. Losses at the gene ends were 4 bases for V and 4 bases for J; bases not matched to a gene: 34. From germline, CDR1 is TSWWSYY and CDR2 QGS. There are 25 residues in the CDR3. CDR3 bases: TGTGCTCTTGGGGCTTGGGCTTTATCCGCGCGTATTACTGGGGGATACCGCCCTTTAGACGATAAACTCATCTTT. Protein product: CALGAWALSARITGGYRPLDDKLIF.

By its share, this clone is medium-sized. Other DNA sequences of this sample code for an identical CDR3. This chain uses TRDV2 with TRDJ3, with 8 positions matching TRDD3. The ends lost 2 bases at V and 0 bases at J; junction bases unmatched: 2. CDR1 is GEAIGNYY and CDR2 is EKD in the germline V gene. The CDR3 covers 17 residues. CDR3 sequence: CACDSTGGSWDTRQMFF. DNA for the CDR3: TGTGCCTGTGACAGTACTGGGGGCTCCTGGGACACCCGACAGATGTTTTTC.

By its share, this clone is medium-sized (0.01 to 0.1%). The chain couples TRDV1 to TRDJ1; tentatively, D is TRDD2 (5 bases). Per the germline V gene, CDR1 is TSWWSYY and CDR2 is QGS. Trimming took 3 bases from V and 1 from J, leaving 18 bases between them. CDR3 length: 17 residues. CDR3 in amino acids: CALGDPLRLPLTDKLIF. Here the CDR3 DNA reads TGTGCTCTTGGGGACCCCTTACGGCTTCCCCTCACCGATAAACTCATCTTT.

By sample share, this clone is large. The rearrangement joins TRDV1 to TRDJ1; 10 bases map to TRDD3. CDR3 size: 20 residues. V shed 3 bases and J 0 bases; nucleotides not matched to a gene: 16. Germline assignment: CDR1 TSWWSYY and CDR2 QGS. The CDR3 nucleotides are TGTGCTCTTGGGGAGAGCCTTCCCTACGACTGGGGGATTTACACCGATAAACTCATCTTT. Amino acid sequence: CALGESLPYDWGIYTDKLIF.

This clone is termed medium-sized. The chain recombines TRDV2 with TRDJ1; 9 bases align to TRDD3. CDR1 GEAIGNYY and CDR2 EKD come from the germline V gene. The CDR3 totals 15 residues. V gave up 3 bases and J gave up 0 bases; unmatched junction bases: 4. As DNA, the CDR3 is TGTGCCTGTGACCCGGCTGGGGGATACACCGATAAACTCATCTTT. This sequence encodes CACDPAGGYTDKLIF.

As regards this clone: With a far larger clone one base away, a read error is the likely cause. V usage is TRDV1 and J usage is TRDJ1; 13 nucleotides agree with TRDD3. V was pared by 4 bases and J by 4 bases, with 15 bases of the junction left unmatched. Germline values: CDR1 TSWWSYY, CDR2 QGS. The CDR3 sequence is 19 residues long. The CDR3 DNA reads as TGTGCTCTTGGGGTACTTAAAGCGGGACACTGGGGGATACGCGATAAACTCATCTTT. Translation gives CALGVLKAGHWGIRDKLIF.

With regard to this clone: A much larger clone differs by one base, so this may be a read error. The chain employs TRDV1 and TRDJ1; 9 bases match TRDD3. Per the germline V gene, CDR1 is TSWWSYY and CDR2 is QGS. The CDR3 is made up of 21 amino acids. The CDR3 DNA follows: TGTGCTCTTGGGGAACTGGGTAACCTTCTTCAGTACTGGGGGAACACCGAGAAACTCATCTTT. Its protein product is CALGELGNLLQYWGNTEKLIF.

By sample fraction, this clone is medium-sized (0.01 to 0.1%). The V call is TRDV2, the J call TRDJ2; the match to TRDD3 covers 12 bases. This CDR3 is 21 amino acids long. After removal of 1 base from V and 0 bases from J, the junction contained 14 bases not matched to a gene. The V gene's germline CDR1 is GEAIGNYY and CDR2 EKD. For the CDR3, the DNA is TGTGCCTGTGACACTGGGCCTGCTACTGGGGGATACTCCCCTTTGACAGCACAACTCTTCTTT. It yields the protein CACDTGPATGGYSPLTAQLFF.

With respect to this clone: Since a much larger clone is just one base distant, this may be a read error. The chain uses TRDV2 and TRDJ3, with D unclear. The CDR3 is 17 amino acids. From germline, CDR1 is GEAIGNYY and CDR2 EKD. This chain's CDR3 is CACDTTPGSRDTRQMFF. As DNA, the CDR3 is TGTGCCTGTGACACAACCCCGGGCTCCCGGGACACCCGACAGATGTTTTTC.

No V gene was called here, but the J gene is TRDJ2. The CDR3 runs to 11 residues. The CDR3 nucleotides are TGTGCTAGTGCTTTGACAGCACAACTCTTCTTT. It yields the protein CASALTAQLFF.

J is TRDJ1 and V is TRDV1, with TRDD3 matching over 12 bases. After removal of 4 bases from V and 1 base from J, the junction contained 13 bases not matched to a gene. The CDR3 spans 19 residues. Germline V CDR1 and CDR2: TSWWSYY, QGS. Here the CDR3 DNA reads TGTGCTCTTGGGGGACAAGGGGAGTTACTGGGGGATACCACCGATAAACTCATCTTT. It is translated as CALGGQGELLGDTTDKLIF.

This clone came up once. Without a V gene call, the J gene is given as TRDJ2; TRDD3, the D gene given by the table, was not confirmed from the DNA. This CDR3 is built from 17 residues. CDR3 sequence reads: CSASQYWGIRGTEQLFF. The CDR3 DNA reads TGTTCCGCCTCCCAGTACTGGGGGATACGGGGAACAGAACAACTCTTCTTT.

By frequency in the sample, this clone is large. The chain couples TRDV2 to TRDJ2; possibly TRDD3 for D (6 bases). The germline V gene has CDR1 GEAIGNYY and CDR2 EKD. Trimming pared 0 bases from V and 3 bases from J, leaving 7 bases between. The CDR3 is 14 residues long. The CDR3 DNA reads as TGTGCCTGTGACACCGGGGGAGTGACAGCACAACTCTTCTTT. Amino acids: CACDTGGVTAQLFF.

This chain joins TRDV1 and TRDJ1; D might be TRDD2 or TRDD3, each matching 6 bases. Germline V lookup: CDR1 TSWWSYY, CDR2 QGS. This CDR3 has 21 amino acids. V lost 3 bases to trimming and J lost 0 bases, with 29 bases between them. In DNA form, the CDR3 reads TGTGCTCTTGGGGACGGGCCTTCCCGGCTTACTGGGATCCAAGACACCGATAAACTCATCTTT. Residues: CALGDGPSRLTGIQDTDKLIF.

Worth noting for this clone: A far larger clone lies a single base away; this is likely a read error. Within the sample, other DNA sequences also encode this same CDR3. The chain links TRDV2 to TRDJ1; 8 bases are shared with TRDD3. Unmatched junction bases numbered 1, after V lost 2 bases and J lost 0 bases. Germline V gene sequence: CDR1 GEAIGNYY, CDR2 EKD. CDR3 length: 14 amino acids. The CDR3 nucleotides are TGTGCCTGTGACAGACTGGGGGACACCGATAAACTCATCTTT. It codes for CACDRLGDTDKLIF.

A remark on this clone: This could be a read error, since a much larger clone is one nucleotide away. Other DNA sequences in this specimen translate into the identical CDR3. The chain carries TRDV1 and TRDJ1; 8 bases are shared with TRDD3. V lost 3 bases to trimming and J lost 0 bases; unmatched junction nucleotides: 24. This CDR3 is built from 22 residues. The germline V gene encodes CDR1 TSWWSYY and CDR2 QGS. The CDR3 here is CALGETPGLTQLLGVNTDKLIF. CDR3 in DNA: TGTGCTCTTGGGGAGACCCCCGGCCTCACTCAGCTACTGGGGGTCAACACCGATAAACTCATCTTT.

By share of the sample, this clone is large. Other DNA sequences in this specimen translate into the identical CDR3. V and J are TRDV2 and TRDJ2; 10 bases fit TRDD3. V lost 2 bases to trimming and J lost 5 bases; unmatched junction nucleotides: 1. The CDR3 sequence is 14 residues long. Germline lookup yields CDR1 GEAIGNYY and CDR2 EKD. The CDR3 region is CACDILGDTAQLFF. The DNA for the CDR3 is TGTGCCTGTGACATACTGGGGGATACAGCACAACTCTTCTTT.